The 4 T cell receptor beta chains presented below share a single source sample, sequenced in a study of blood T cell repertoires in COVID-19 (dated by TCRdb to the early 2020s). Library construction relied on the immunoSEQ multiplex PCR assay. TCRdb took this table from immuneACCESS and kept in-frame rearrangements with V and J called. Such tables lack part of the clones; where checked against another copy, unresolved V genes explain under half of the gap, and the rest is unexplained. Here the sample has a few hundred thousand clones; approximately 85% occur a single time. The ten largest clones take up under 2% of the sample. Specimen: peripheral blood. Receptors were obtained from a woman aged 50 to 65 with acute or convalescent COVID-19.

This chain links TRBV7-3 with TRBJ2-2; 14 bases align to TRBD2. The CDR3 contains 15 residues. The germline V gene has CDR1 SGHTA and CDR2 FQGTGA. Trimming removed 4 bases from V and 8 bases from J; junction bases left unmatched: 3. CDR3 bases: TGTGCCAGCAGCTCGACTAGCGGGAGGGCTGGGGAGCTGTTTTTT. Translating it yields CASSSTSGRAGELFF.

The gene calls are TRBV5-1 and TRBJ2-3, with 12 nucleotides matching TRBD2. The CDR3 has 17 residues. Germline-derived CDR1 and CDR2 are SGHRS and YFSETQ. The V gene end was trimmed by 1 base and the J gene end by 1 base; junction bases not matched to a gene: 4. This chain's CDR3 is CASSLTGLAGRTDTQYF. CDR3 sequence (DNA): TGCGCCAGCAGCTTGACGGGACTAGCGGGCCGCACAGATACGCAGTATTTT.

This chain connects TRBV19 to TRBJ2-2; TRBD1 aligns across 8 bases. The CDR3 runs 14 residues. J gave up 3 bases and V 11 bases, and 8 bases lay outside the gene matches. CDR1 is LNHDA and CDR2 is SQIVND in the germline V gene (reference sequence). The DNA for the CDR3 is TGTGCCGGCAGGGACAGGTCCGACACCGGGGAGCTGTTTTTT. Translated, it gives CAGRDRSDTGELFF. The entire variable domain, with the rest obtained from reference TRBV19 and TRBJ2-2, is as follows: DGGITQSPKYLFRKEGQNVTLSCEQNLNHDAMYWYRQDPGQGLRLIYYSQIVNDFQKGDIAEGYSVSREKKESFPLTVTSAQKNPTAFYLCAGRDRSDTGELFFGEGSRLTVL.

The rearrangement uses TRBV16 and TRBJ2-7; D is unresolved. V lost 0 bases to trimming and J lost 1 base, with 7 bases between them. The CDR3 totals 14 residues. CDR1 is KGHSY, CDR2 FQNENV, per germline. This CDR3 is CASSQSAESYEQYF. In DNA, the CDR3 is TGTGCCAGCAGCCAATCAGCCGAGTCCTACGAGCAGTACTTC.